The 9 T cell receptor beta chains below come from one sample, sequenced in a study of long-term antiretroviral therapy in people with HIV. At survey level, the immunoSEQ assay was run in its v3.0 version. Using immunoSEQ multiplex PCR, the repertoire was profiled, and TCRdb retains in-frame clones only, with some absent. The sample holds about 17,000 clones, approximately 75% seen once. Sequenced here: unsorted PBMCs, sampled 0.3 years after starting antiretroviral therapy. These TCRs come from a man between 18 and 29 years old with HIV.

This chain joins TRBV5-1 and TRBJ2-5; D gene uncertain. This CDR3 has 14 amino acids. V was trimmed by 0 bases and J by 3 bases, leaving 9 bases between them. CDR1 SGHRS and CDR2 YFSETQ come from the germline V gene. The CDR3 bases are TGCGCCAGCAGCTTGGTTCGGCTTGAAGAGACCCAGTACTTC. This encodes CASSLVRLEETQYF.

This chain links TRBV18 with TRBJ2-7, with no clear D. Per germline, CDR1 KGHSH and CDR2 LQKENI. V lost 0 bases and J lost 7, with 7 bases in between. CDR3 length: 12 residues. The CDR3 coding sequence is TGTGCCAGCTCACCACCGGACCGGGAGCAGTACTTC. This translates into CASSPPDREQYF.

The V call is TRBV5-1, the J call TRBJ2-5, with 7 bases matching TRBD1. The V segment lost 7 bases and the J segment 2 bases; nucleotides outside the gene matches: 8. In germline, CDR1 is SGHRS, CDR2 YFSETQ. The CDR3 spans 14 residues. The chain's CDR3 is CASGPGTAQETQYF. In DNA, the CDR3 is TGCGCCAGCGGACCCGGGACAGCACAAGAGACCCAGTACTTC.

This sequence joins TRBV23-1 and TRBJ2-7; TRBD2 matches at 7 bases. TRBV23-1 carries the ORF label, with uncertain function. J lost 2 bases, V lost 8 bases, and 12 bases had no gene match. The length of the CDR3 is 15 residues. CDR3 coding DNA: TGCGCCAGCTCTGACTTCGGGGGAGGGGCCTACGAGCAGTACGTC. Amino acids: CASSDFGGGAYEQYV.

This chain links TRBV4-2 with TRBJ2-5; 7 bases are a match to TRBD1. The J segment lost 0 bases and the V segment lost 4 bases, leaving 8 bases of the junction unmatched. The CDR3 consists of 16 residues. Per germline, CDR1 LGHNA and CDR2 YNFKEQ. CDR3 bases: TGTGCCAGCAGCCCACCGGGACAGAGAGACCAAGAGACCCAGTACTTC. Translating it yields CASSPPGQRDQETQYF.

This clone turned up a few times. The chain combines TRBV6-1 with TRBJ1-2; tentatively, D is TRBD1 (5 bases). Germline loops: CDR1 MNHNS, CDR2 SASEGT. Trimming removed 1 base at V and 3 bases at J, with 12 bases between. The CDR3 contains 15 residues. Written as DNA, the CDR3 is TGTGCCAGCAGTGAAGGTCCAGACAGATACTATGGCTACACCTTC. Encoded protein: CASSEGPDRYYGYTF.

V and J are TRBV18 and TRBJ2-3, with 7 positions matching TRBD1. V lost 0 bases to trimming and J lost 0 bases; unmatched junction nucleotides: 12. From germline, CDR1 is KGHSH and CDR2 LQKENI. The CDR3 runs 19 residues. The CDR3 DNA is TGTGCCAGCTCACCACCACTACAAGGGGGCCTAACTAGCACAGATACGCAGTATTTT. Translation: CASSPPLQGGLTSTDTQYF.

This clone was detected only a few times. The V call is TRBV19, the J call TRBJ1-5; the match to TRBD1 covers 8 bases. The germline gives CDR1 LNHDA, CDR2 SQIVND (reference sequence). Trimming at V came to 9 bases and at J to 3 bases, leaving 7 bases not matched to a gene. This CDR3 is 14 amino acids long. The CDR3 protein is CASKDRDYNQPQHF. The CDR3 DNA sequence: TGTGCCAGCAAGGACAGGGATTACAATCAGCCCCAGCATTTT.

The V call is TRBV10-1, the J call TRBJ2-1, with 9 positions matching TRBD1. From germline, CDR1 is WNHNN and CDR2 SYGVQD (reference sequence). This CDR3 comprises 16 residues. V dropped 0 bases and J dropped 2; count of bases not matched to a gene: 2. CDR3 sequence: CASSESGTGPYNEQFF. Here the CDR3 DNA reads TGCGCCAGCAGTGAGTCGGGGACAGGGCCCTACAATGAGCAGTTCTTC.